This is a list of T cell receptor beta chains from one sample in a study of technical replicates of blood from a handful of donors. This table comes from immunoSEQ multiplex PCR, and its TCRdb copy is limited to in-frame clones, with some not included. The sample shows about 76,000 clones, 94% of them seen only once. The sample consisted of T cells isolated from PBMCs. Source of these receptors: a human donor in good health. Both conserved end residues are part of each CDR3. D genes are given only for firm matches. Clone sizes are given selectively: once, few, many, or a class where the clone is expanded.

CDR3aa: CASSEGRANTDTQYF
CDR3nt: TGTGCCAGCAGTGAAGGCAGGGCCAACACAGATACGCAGTATTTT
v_gene: TRBV2
j_gene: TRBJ2-3
d_gene: -
abundance: -

CDR3aa: CASSQDQGVNTEAFF
CDR3nt: TGTGCCAGCAGCCAAGATCAGGGGGTGAACACTGAAGCTTTCTTT
v_gene: TRBV4-2
j_gene: TRBJ1-1
d_gene: TRBD1
abundance: -

CDR3aa: CASSIDKREGHDEQFF
CDR3nt: TGTGCCAGTAGTATAGACAAGCGGGAGGGCCACGATGAGCAGTTCTTC
v_gene: TRBV19
j_gene: TRBJ2-1
d_gene: TRBD2
abundance: -

CDR3aa: CASRQGANTGELFF
CDR3nt: TGTGCCAGCCGACAGGGGGCGAACACCGGGGAGCTGTTTTTT
v_gene: TRBV9
j_gene: TRBJ2-2
d_gene: TRBD1
abundance: -

CDR3aa: CASSFRGSSYNEQFF
CDR3nt: TGTGCCAGCAGTTTCCGGGGGAGCTCCTACAATGAGCAGTTCTTC
v_gene: TRBV27
j_gene: TRBJ2-1
d_gene: -
abundance: -

CDR3aa: CSVEVSGRYNEQFF
CDR3nt: TGCAGCGTTGAAGTGTCGGGGAGGTACAATGAGCAGTTCTTC
v_gene: TRBV29-1
j_gene: TRBJ2-1
d_gene: -
abundance: once

CDR3aa: CASSVGQSSYEQYF
CDR3nt: TGTGCCAGCAGCGTAGGACAGAGCTCCTACGAGCAGTACTTC
v_gene: TRBV9
j_gene: TRBJ2-7
d_gene: -
abundance: -

CDR3aa: CASSPESASGPYEQYF
CDR3nt: TGTGCCAGCAGCCCGGAAAGTGCTAGCGGCCCCTACGAGCAGTACTTC
v_gene: TRBV7-9
j_gene: TRBJ2-7
d_gene: TRBD2
abundance: -

CDR3aa: CASSPSGGSAFF
CDR3nt: TGTGCCAGCTCACCAAGCGGGGGCTCGGCTTTCTTT
v_gene: TRBV18
j_gene: TRBJ1-1
d_gene: -
abundance: -

CDR3aa: CASSLGNSYEQYF
CDR3nt: TGTGCCAGCAGCCTCGGGAACTCCTACGAGCAGTACTTC
v_gene: TRBV27
j_gene: TRBJ2-7
d_gene: -
abundance: -